A selection of T cell receptor beta chains follows, all from one sample in a study of CD8 T cells in ankylosing spondylitis. TCRdb fed the 5' RACE reads into MiXCR, producing one record per CDR3 protein. The sample carries around 150,000 distinct CDR3 sequences, about a sixth recorded once. Material for sequencing was blood, either unsorted or a sorted T cell fraction (not recorded which). These receptors were collected from a male donor with ankylosing spondylitis or in good health (not recorded which). Both conserved end residues are part of each CDR3. A D gene is named only where the DNA matches it firmly. Rows give clone size only sometimes, using once, few, many, or a class for an expanded clone.

D	size	V	length	J	CDR3	DNA
-	-	TRBV20-1	16	TRBJ2-1	CCARDTDSSPYNEQFF	TGCTGTGCTAGAGATACAGATTCAAGCCCATACAATGAGCAGTTCTTC
TRBD2	few	TRBV6-2/TRBV6-3	20	TRBJ2-1	CASSYSITTLAGGPDNEQFF	TGTGCCAGCAGTTACTCGATAACAACCCTAGCGGGAGGGCCCGACAATGAGCAGTTCTTC
-	-	TRBV5-5	14	TRBJ1-5	CASSLGQADQPQHF	TGTGCCAGCAGCTTGGGTCAGGCTGATCAGCCCCAGCATTTT
-	-	TRBV13	15	TRBJ2-7	CASSLDRQSSYEQYF	TGTGCCAGCAGCCTTGACAGGCAAAGCTCCTACGAGCAGTACTTC
-	many	TRBV19	11	TRBJ1-2	CASSTAYGYTF	TGTGCCAGTAGTACAGCCTATGGCTACACCTTC
TRBD1	few	TRBV18	16	TRBJ2-7	CASSPGSGTGRREQYF	TGTGCCAGCTCACCAGGGTCCGGGACAGGGCGACGCGAGCAGTACTTC
-	many	TRBV29-1	16	TRBJ2-3	CSVVAGREVGTDTQYF	TGCAGCGTTGTCGCTGGCAGGGAGGTTGGCACAGATACGCAGTATTTT
-	few	TRBV7-9	13	TRBJ2-4	CASKSGRGNIQYF	TGTGCCAGCAAAAGCGGCCGCGGAAACATTCAGTACTTC
TRBD1	few	TRBV29-1	13	TRBJ1-1	CSVGTGGNTEAFF	TGCAGCGTTGGGACAGGCGGGAACACTGAAGCTTTCTTT
-	few	TRBV7-2	15	TRBJ2-7	CASSVRHISLYEQYF	TGTGCCAGCAGCGTTCGACATATTTCACTCTACGAGCAGTACTTC
TRBD1	-	TRBV27	14	TRBJ2-3	CASSIDRVGDTQYF	TGTGCCAGCAGTATTGACAGGGTGGGAGATACGCAGTATTTT
-	many	TRBV12-3/TRBV12-4	12	TRBJ1-2	CASSEQRVSYTF	TGTGCCAGCAGTGAACAGAGGGTGAGCTACACCTTC
-	many	TRBV5-1	15	TRBJ2-7	CASSFAESSVYEQYF	TGCGCCAGCAGCTTCGCAGAGTCTTCCGTCTACGAGCAGTACTTC
-	-	TRBV2	13	TRBJ1-1	CASSGYQNTEAFF	TGTGCCAGCAGTGGATACCAGAACACTGAAGCTTTCTTT
TRBD1	many	TRBV15	15	TRBJ1-1	CATSRETGTGGEAFF	TGTGCCACCAGCAGAGAAACCGGGACAGGGGGCGAAGCTTTCTTT
-	many	TRBV5-1	16	TRBJ1-1	CASSLGSILPNTEAFF	TGCGCCAGCAGCTTGGGGAGTATTTTACCGAACACTGAAGCTTTCTTT
-	-	TRBV28	11	TRBJ2-1	CASITREEQFF	TGTGCCAGCATAACCCGAGAGGAGCAGTTCTTC
-	many	TRBV5-1	11	TRBJ2-3	CASILRDTQYF	TGCGCCAGCATCCTGAGGGATACGCAGTATTTT
-	many	TRBV5-1	17	TRBJ1-4	CASSSLAGDTTNEKLFF	TGCGCCAGCAGCTCCTTGGCAGGAGACACAACTAATGAAAAACTGTTTTTT
-	many	TRBV24-1	13	TRBJ2-2	CATSDFWTGELFF	TGTGCCACCAGTGATTTCTGGACCGGGGAGCTGTTTTTT
-	-	TRBV20-1	12	TRBJ2-1	CSVGLANNEQFF	TGCAGTGTCGGCCTAGCGAACAATGAGCAGTTCTTC
-	many	TRBV24-1	15	TRBJ2-1	CATSDSGLPGDEQFF	TGTGCCACCAGTGATAGCGGACTACCCGGGGATGAGCAGTTCTTC
TRBD1	many	TRBV24-1	15	TRBJ2-1	CATSDTGETYNEQFF	TGTGCCACCAGTGACACAGGGGAAACCTACAATGAGCAGTTCTTC
-	-	TRBV7-2	13	TRBJ2-7	CASSFMDGDEQYF	TGTGCCAGCAGCTTCATGGATGGCGACGAGCAGTACTTC
-	few	TRBV5-1	14	TRBJ2-5	CASSPGQRQETQYF	TGCGCCAGCAGCCCCGGACAGCGCCAAGAGACCCAGTACTTC
-	many	TRBV7-2	16	TRBJ2-5	CASSLEIWGRGETQYF	TGTGCCAGCAGCTTAGAGATCTGGGGACGAGGGGAGACCCAGTACTTC
-	many	TRBV28	13	TRBJ2-4	CAIRGSAKNIQYF	TGTGCCATCCGAGGTAGTGCCAAAAACATTCAGTACTTC
-	many	TRBV5-1	11	TRBJ2-1	CASSLQRLQFF	TGCGCCAGCAGCTTGCAGCGTTTGCAGTTCTTC
TRBD2	-	TRBV2	16	TRBJ2-2	CASSPGLAANTGELFF	TGTGCCAGCAGCCCCGGACTAGCGGCCAACACCGGGGAGCTGTTTTTT
-	-	TRBV5-1	14	TRBJ2-1	CASSPLGTVNEQFF	TGCGCCAGCAGCCCCCTAGGGACCGTCAATGAGCAGTTCTTC
TRBD2	many	TRBV15	16	TRBJ2-3	CATTPNPSGTGDTQYF	TGTGCCACCACGCCAAATCCTAGCGGGACTGGCGATACGCAGTATTTT
-	few	TRBV24-1	14	TRBJ1-5	CATSDIRSNQPQHF	TGTGCCACCAGTGATATAAGGAGCAATCAGCCCCAGCATTTT
-	few	TRBV4-1	15	TRBJ1-5	CASSQDVSGNQPQHF	TGCGCCAGCAGCCAAGATGTGTCAGGAAATCAGCCCCAGCATTTT
TRBD2	many	TRBV20-1	14	TRBJ2-1	CSARLAGVKGEQFF	TGCAGTGCAAGACTAGCGGGAGTTAAGGGTGAGCAGTTCTTC
-	many	TRBV5-1	15	TRBJ1-4	CASSPTRSTNEKLFF	TGCGCCAGCAGCCCGACGAGGTCAACTAATGAAAAACTGTTTTTT
-	-	TRBV28	10	TRBJ2-5	CASTGETQYF	TGTGCCAGCACCGGGGAGACCCAGTACTTC
-	many	TRBV28	13	TRBJ2-4	CASRQGRENIQYF	TGTGCCAGCAGACAGGGGAGGGAAAACATTCAGTACTTC
-	many	TRBV2	13	TRBJ2-3	CASRPGTTDTQYF	TGTGCCAGCAGACCGGGAACCACAGATACGCAGTATTTT
-	-	TRBV7-9	13	TRBJ1-1	CASSPSPNTEAFF	TGTGCCAGCAGTCCCTCCCCTAACACTGAAGCTTTCTTT
TRBD2	many	TRBV4-1	20	TRBJ2-7	CASSHDVLGLAGGPLYEQYF	TGCGCCAGCAGCCACGATGTATTGGGACTAGCGGGAGGGCCCCTCTACGAGCAGTACTTC
-	few	TRBV2	14	TRBJ2-3	CASSEVSGTDTQYF	TGTGCCAGCAGTGAGGTTAGCGGCACAGATACGCAGTATTTT
-	few	TRBV28	13	TRBJ1-3	CASNTFLGNTIYF	TGTGCCAGCAACACCTTCCTTGGAAACACCATATATTTT
-	many	TRBV11-2	18	TRBJ1-4	CASSLEGVRLTLSEKLFF	TGTGCCAGCAGCTTAGAAGGAGTCCGGCTAACACTTTCTGAAAAACTGTTTTTT
-	many	TRBV10-2	15	TRBJ2-5	CASVGSGQNQETQYF	TGCGCCAGCGTTGGATCGGGGCAAAACCAAGAGACCCAGTACTTC
TRBD2	once	TRBV28	19	TRBJ2-1	CASSFPSSGLAGDGDEQFF	TGTGCCAGCAGTTTCCCTTCTTCGGGACTAGCGGGGGACGGGGATGAGCAGTTCTTC
TRBD1	many	TRBV20-1	18	TRBJ2-2	CSARDPGQGALSTGELFF	TGCAGTGCTAGAGATCCGGGACAGGGGGCGCTTAGCACCGGGGAGCTGTTTTTT
-	-	TRBV20-1	17	TRBJ1-4	CSARDTPTEYGREKLFF	TGCAGTGCTAGAGATACCCCAACGGAGTATGGACGCGAAAAACTGTTTTTT
TRBD2	-	TRBV3-1	15	TRBJ2-3	CASSQASGSPDTQYF	TGTGCCAGCAGCCAAGCTAGCGGGAGCCCAGATACGCAGTATTTT
-	few	TRBV5-1	16	TRBJ1-2	CASSLDTRKPNYGYTF	TGCGCCAGCAGCCTGGATACACGGAAACCTAACTATGGCTACACCTTC
TRBD2	many	TRBV20-1	17	TRBJ2-1	CSAIEGSGRVLPNEQFF	TGCAGTGCTATCGAGGGTAGCGGGAGGGTCCTTCCAAATGAGCAGTTCTTC
-	many	TRBV29-1	14	TRBJ2-1	CSVEAQFGAYEQFF	TGCAGCGTTGAAGCACAGTTCGGGGCCTATGAGCAGTTCTTC
-	-	TRBV7-6	14	TRBJ2-1	CASRNRASGNEQFF	TGTGCCAGCAGAAACAGGGCTTCGGGCAATGAGCAGTTCTTC
-	-	TRBV5-6	13	TRBJ1-1	CASSLRGRAEAFF	TGTGCCAGCAGCTTGCGGGGGAGGGCTGAAGCTTTCTTT
-	-	TRBV7-9	15	TRBJ1-6	CVSSQLTGSATPLHF	TGTGTCAGCAGCCAACTAACAGGGAGCGCAACACCCCTCCACTTT
TRBD2	-	TRBV5-1	16	TRBJ2-2	CASTTLAGGPTGELFF	TGCGCCAGCACCACACTAGCGGGAGGGCCTACCGGGGAGCTGTTTTTT
-	-	TRBV30	13	TRBJ1-4	CAWRERPNEKLFF	TGTGCCTGGAGAGAACGGCCTAATGAAAAACTGTTTTTT
-	many	TRBV21-1	15	TRBJ1-2	CASTVNTGPGYGYTF	TGTGCCAGCACCGTAAATACAGGGCCGGGCTATGGCTACACCTTC
-	many	TRBV3-1	15	TRBJ2-1	CASSQDRSSYNEQFF	TGTGCCAGCAGCCAAGACCGGAGCTCCTACAATGAGCAGTTCTTC
TRBD2	-	TRBV20-1	14	TRBJ2-1	CSAEHSGSLYEQFF	TGCAGTGCTGAACATAGCGGGAGTTTGTATGAGCAGTTCTTC